This T cell receptor (beta chain) is drawn from a study of shared T cell receptors in the human thymus. Clones were read by immunoSEQ multiplex PCR, and TCRdb kept only the in-frame ones, dropping some. In the table there are about 660,000 clones, more than 75% of which are singletons. The CDR3 extends over 16 amino acids. V was cut by 0 bases and J by 3 bases, with 15 bases left in between. In germline, CDR1 is LNHNV, CDR2 YYDKDF (reference sequence). This same sample was also taken into another study, of human thymus T cells. That investigation notes: Thymic and blood repertoires seemed to favor certain V and J genes.

The sample comprised thymocytes. The TCR was taken from a boy younger than two with a congenital heart defect. J is TRBJ2-7 and V is TRBV15; no firm D call. CDR3: CATSRDRKATGYEQYF. The CDR3 DNA sequence: TGTGCCACCAGCAGAGATCGGAAAGCGACGGGCTACGAGCAGTACTTC.